Given below is one T cell receptor beta chain in context. Germline CDR1 reads LNHNV; CDR2 reads YYDKDF (reference sequence). The CDR3 length is 12 residues. Trimming pared 1 base from V and 10 bases from J, leaving 10 bases between. The data are from a study of CD8 T cells in Susac syndrome. Random hexamers served to reverse transcribe about 0.45 to 1 ug RNA. Multiplex PCR with immunoSEQ amplified the TCR beta CDR3 across 54 Vbeta and 13 Jbeta. TCRdb passed the immunoSEQ multiplex PCR reads through MiXCR, listing each CDR3 protein once. The table shows approximately 220,000 distinct CDR3 sequences, with approximately 95% occurring only once. TCR beta sequencing covered blood CD8+ and CD4+ T cells. Relapsing-remitting disease, either stable or active, was present in the treatment-naive patients who were the multiple sclerosis controls. TEMRA cells were enriched by FACS, while CD8+ and CD4+ T cells were obtained through a negative isolation that was performed magnetically.

This chain links TRBV15 with TRBJ1-2; D remains ambiguous. Sequencing was done on a sample of CD4+ T cells from PBMCs. This sequence originates from a human donor with multiple sclerosis. CDR3: CATSRGSILYTF. Written as DNA, the CDR3 is TGTGCCACCAGCAGAGGTTCGATCCTCTACACCTTC.